The source of this T cell receptor (beta chain) is a study of technical replicates of blood from four donors (dated by TCRdb to about 2017). Unmatched junction bases come to 11, with V trimmed by 4 bases and J by 5 bases. Taken from cysteine to phenylalanine, the CDR3 has 16 residues. Only CDR3 DNA remains: 48 bases, in frame from the first base. According to the germline V gene, CDR1 reads MNHNS and CDR2 reads SASEGT. Of note for this clone: Its antigen is still unknown. One base away there is no much larger clone; base qualities are not given.

Libraries came from the immunoSEQ multiplex PCR assay. This immuneACCESS table, as held by TCRdb, lists in-frame sequences with V and J called but not all clones. Of the missing ones, under half trace to an unresolved V gene in checked studies; the others have no known cause. The sample table contains more than 90,000 clones; only one count was recorded for approximately 94% of them. The top ten clonotypes cover over 0.2% of the sample. The clonotype comes from a human donor in good health. The receptor chain draws on TRBV6-1 and TRBJ2-5, with 9 bases aligning to TRBD1. Sequenced: T cells isolated from PBMCs. The CDR3 in this case is CASSARRGQGIETQYF. The DNA sequence follows: TGTGCCAGCAGTGCACGCCGAGGACAGGGGATCGAGACCCAGTACTTC.